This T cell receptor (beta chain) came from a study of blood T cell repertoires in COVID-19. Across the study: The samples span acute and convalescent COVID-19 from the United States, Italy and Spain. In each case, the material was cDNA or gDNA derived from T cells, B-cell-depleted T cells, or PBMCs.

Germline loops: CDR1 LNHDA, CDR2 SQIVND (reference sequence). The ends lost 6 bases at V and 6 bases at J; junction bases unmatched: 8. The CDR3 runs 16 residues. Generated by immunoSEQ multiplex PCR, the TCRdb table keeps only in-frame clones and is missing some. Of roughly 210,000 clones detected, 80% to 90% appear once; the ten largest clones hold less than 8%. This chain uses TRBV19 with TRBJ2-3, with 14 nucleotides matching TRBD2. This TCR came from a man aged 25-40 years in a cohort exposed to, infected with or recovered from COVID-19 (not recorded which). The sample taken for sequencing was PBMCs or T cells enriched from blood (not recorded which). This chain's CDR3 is CASRIPGLAGDDTQYF. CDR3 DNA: TGTGCCAGTAGGATACCGGGACTAGCGGGAGACGATACGCAGTATTTT.